This T cell receptor beta chain is drawn from a study of CD4 T cells in relation to SARS-CoV-2 and coronaviruses. Whole-study context: ViraFEST: approximately 10-day antigen culture of PBMCs, then TCR beta CDR3 sequencing.

To note about this clone: Its antigen is undetermined.

TCRdb keeps only in-frame clones here, not all; method: immunoSEQ multiplex PCR. The profile shows about 21,000 clones, about 80% of them singletons. The unexposed donors gave CD4+ T cells in about 2011-2019, prior to COVID-19. After ten to eleven days of culture, CD4+ T cells were isolated. PBMCs were plated at roughly 2.1 million per well in IL-2-containing medium. V was pared by 2 bases and J by 6 bases, with 11 bases between. Germline lookup yields CDR1 MNHNS and CDR2 SASEGT. This CDR3 has 14 amino acids. The receptor was derived from a human donor in good health. The chain joins TRBV6-1 to TRBJ1-5; TRBD1 is a possible D gene (6 bases). The material sequenced was CD4+ T cells from PBMCs, cultured in vitro. The CDR3 reads CASSERGAPQPQHF. The CDR3 bases are TGTGCCAGCAGTGAAAGGGGGGCCCCTCAGCCCCAGCATTTT.